The clone carrying this T cell receptor beta chain occurred many times. This entry is derived from a study of response to subunit inactivated influenza vaccine. Deletions cut 5 bases from V and 5 bases from J, with 9 bases between. This CDR3 is 12 amino acids long. Germline V gene data show CDR1 as SNHLY and CDR2 as FYNNEI. TCRdb recomputed calls from the RT-PCR reads with MiXCR, one row per CDR3 protein. The repertoire consists of around 790,000 distinct CDR3 sequences, with less than 25% occurring once and the leading ten covering more than 8.5%. The chain recombines TRBV2 with TRBJ2-5, with TRBD1 as a possible D gene (6 bases). The TCR was taken from a man aged 45-65 years who received an inactivated influenza vaccine. Sequencing used PBMCs from blood, obtained roughly 5 days after vaccination. The CDR3 sequence: CASSTGFETQYF. The CDR3 DNA reads TGTGCCAGCAGTACAGGGTTTGAGACCCAGTACTTC. Full variable domain (missing parts from reference TRBV2 and TRBJ2-5): EPEVTQTPSHQVTQMGQEVILRCVPISNHLYFYWYRQILGQKVEFLVSFYNNEISEKSEIFDDQFSVERPDGSNFTLKIRSTKLEDSAMYFCASSTGFETQYFGPGTRLLVL.